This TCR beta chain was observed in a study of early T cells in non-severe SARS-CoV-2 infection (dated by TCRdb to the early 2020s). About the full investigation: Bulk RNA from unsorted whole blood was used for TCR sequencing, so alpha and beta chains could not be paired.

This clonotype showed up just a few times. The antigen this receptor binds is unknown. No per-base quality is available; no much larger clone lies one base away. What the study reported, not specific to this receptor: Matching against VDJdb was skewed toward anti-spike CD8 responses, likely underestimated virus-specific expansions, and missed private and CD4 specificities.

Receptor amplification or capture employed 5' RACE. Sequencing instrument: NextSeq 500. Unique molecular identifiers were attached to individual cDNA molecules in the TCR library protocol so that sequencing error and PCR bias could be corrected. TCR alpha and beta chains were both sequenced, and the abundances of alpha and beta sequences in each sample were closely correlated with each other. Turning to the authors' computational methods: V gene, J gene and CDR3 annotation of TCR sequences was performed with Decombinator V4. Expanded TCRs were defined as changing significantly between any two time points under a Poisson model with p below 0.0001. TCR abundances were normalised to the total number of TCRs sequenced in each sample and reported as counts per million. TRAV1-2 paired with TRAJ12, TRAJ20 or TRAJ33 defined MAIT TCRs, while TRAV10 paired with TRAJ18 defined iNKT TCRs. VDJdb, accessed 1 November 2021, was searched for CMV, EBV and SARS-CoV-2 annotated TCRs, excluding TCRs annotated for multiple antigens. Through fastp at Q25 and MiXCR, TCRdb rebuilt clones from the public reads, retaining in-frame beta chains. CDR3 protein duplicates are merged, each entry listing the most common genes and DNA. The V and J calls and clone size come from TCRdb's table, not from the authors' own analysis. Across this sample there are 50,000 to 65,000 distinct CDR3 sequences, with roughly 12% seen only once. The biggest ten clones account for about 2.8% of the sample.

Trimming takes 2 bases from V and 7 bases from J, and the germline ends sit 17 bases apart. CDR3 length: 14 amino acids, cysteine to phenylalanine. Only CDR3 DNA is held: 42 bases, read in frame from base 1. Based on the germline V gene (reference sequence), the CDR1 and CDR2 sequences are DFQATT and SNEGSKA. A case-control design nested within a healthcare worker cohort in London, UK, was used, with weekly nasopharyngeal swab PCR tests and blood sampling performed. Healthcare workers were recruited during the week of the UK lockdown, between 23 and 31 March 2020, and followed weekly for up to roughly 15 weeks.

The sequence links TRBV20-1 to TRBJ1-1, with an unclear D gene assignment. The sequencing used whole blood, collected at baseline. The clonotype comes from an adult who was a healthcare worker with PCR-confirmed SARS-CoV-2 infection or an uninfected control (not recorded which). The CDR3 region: CSARITLGGHEAFF. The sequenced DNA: TGCAGTGCTAGAATTACCCTCGGAGGGCATGAAGCTTTCTTT.